The 30 T cell receptor beta chains in this list originate from one sample, sequenced in a study of OX40 agonist ivuxolimab in advanced cancers. Profiling relied on immunoSEQ multiplex PCR, and the TCRdb table lists in-frame clones only, not all of them. Found here are approximately 76,000 clones, 85% to 90% of them singletons; the top ten hold roughly 0.9%. Sequenced here: CD4+ or CD8+ T cells sorted from blood, sampled in a trial of the OX40 agonist ivuxolimab. Receptors originate from an adult with an advanced solid tumor such as melanoma, head and neck, liver or kidney cancer.

The chain recombines TRBV2 with TRBJ1-2; D is unclear. The germline V gene encodes CDR1 SNHLY and CDR2 FYNNEI. V was shortened by 6 bases and J by 7 bases, with 18 bases between the two germline ends. This CDR3 is 14 amino acids long. The CDR3 protein is CASSAGWATAGYTF. The CDR3 coding sequence is TGTGCCAGCAGCGCCGGGTGGGCAACGGCTGGCTACACCTTC.

The chain is built from TRBV6-6 and TRBJ2-7; 7 bases are a match to TRBD1. Per germline, CDR1 MNHNY and CDR2 SVGAGI (reference sequence). The CDR3 loop spans 14 amino acids. Losses at the gene ends were 4 bases for V and 0 bases for J; bases not matched to a gene: 3. This chain's CDR3 is CASSSDRVSYEQYF. CDR3 sequence (DNA): TGTGCCAGCAGTTCTGACAGGGTCTCCTACGAGCAGTACTTC.

The chain has TRBV6-5 and TRBJ1-5; 7 bases line up with TRBD1. The CDR3 has 14 amino acids. Germline loops: CDR1 MNHEY, CDR2 SVGAGI. Losses at the gene ends were 6 bases for V and 4 bases for J; bases not matched to a gene: 6. The CDR3 sequence is CASRGDRGNQPQHF. CDR3 DNA sequence: TGTGCCAGCAGAGGGGACAGAGGGAATCAGCCCCAGCATTTT.

The rearrangement joins TRBV30 to TRBJ2-1; possible D gene TRBD2, 6 bases. The V gene lost 0 bases and the J gene lost 4 bases, with 7 bases spanning the gap. This CDR3 is 13 amino acids long. Looked up from germline, CDR1 is GTSNPN and CDR2 is SVGIG (reference sequence). The chain's CDR3 is CAWSVSGYNEQFF. The CDR3 DNA is TGTGCCTGGAGTGTGAGCGGGTACAATGAGCAGTTCTTC.

V is TRBV4-1 and J is TRBJ1-1, with D hard to call. Germline lookup yields CDR1 MGHRA and CDR2 YSYEKL. Trimming took 1 base from V and 2 from J, leaving 14 bases between them. CDR3 length: 16 residues. For the CDR3, the DNA is TGCGCCAGCAGCCAAGCTCGAACGGACTCAAACACTGAAGCTTTCTTT. It is translated as CASSQARTDSNTEAFF.

The chain uses TRBV5-4 and TRBJ2-5; D unclear. The CDR3 covers 15 residues. V lost 0 bases and J 1 base, leaving 10 bases between the germline ends. In germline, CDR1 is SGHNT, CDR2 YYREEE (reference sequence). CDR3 in DNA: TGTGCCAGCAGCTTGGCCGGGCCGACCCAAGAGACCCAGTACTTC. Its translation is CASSLAGPTQETQYF.

This sequence joins TRBV6-6 and TRBJ1-2; tentative D call: TRBD1 (5 bases). Germline CDR1 MNHNY, CDR2 SVGAGI (reference sequence). This CDR3 contains 14 residues. V lost 0 bases to trimming and J lost 7 bases, with 12 bases between them. In DNA form, the CDR3 reads TGTGCCAGCAGTTACTCAGGGGCCGTAAGTGGCTACACCTTC. The encoded protein is CASSYSGAVSGYTF.

The chain is built from TRBV7-2 and TRBJ2-7; 8 positions agree with TRBD1. The CDR3 has 18 amino acids. Germline V CDR1 and CDR2: SGHTA, FQGNSA. V dropped 5 bases and J dropped 3; count of bases not matched to a gene: 18. The CDR3 sequence is CASSAGQGYPRFIYEQYF. The CDR3 DNA sequence: TGTGCCAGCAGCGCCGGACAGGGATACCCGCGGTTCATCTACGAGCAGTACTTC.

This sequence joins TRBV7-2 and TRBJ2-4; the match to TRBD2 covers 8 bases. Germline V gives CDR1 SGHTA, CDR2 FQGNSA. J lost 6 bases, V lost 5 bases, and 12 bases had no gene match. This CDR3 has 16 residues. CDR3 in DNA: TGTGCCAGCAGCCTCAACGGGGGGGTGACGGGAAACATTCAGTACTTC. This translates into CASSLNGGVTGNIQYF.

The rearrangement joins TRBV6-5 to TRBJ1-1; D may be TRBD1 (6 bases). Trimming took off 6 bases at V and 0 bases at J, with 11 bases between the two ends. Germline-derived CDR1 and CDR2 are MNHEY and SVGAGI. The CDR3 spans 14 residues. CDR3 loop: CASSPWTVNTEAFF. In DNA, the CDR3 is TGTGCCAGCAGCCCCTGGACAGTGAACACTGAAGCTTTCTTT.

The CDR3 sequence: CASSPYDSTNYGYTF. The CDR3 nucleotides read TGTGCCAGCAGCCCATACGACAGTACTAACTATGGCTACACCTTC. V gene TRBV5-6 combines with J gene TRBJ1-2, with D perhaps TRBD1 (5 bases). The CDR3 loop spans 15 amino acids. The germline gives CDR1 SGHDT, CDR2 YYEEEE. V was cut by 4 bases and J by 0 bases, with 13 bases left in between.

This chain connects TRBV6-7 to TRBJ2-3, with TRBD1 matching over 7 bases. TRBV6-7 is reported as an ORF; its role is uncertain. The CDR3 is 15 amino acids. After removal of 2 bases from V and 7 bases from J, the junction contained 9 bases not matched to a gene. CDR3 DNA sequence: TGTGCCAGCAGTTACCCTCAAGACAGGGTCCATACGCAGTATTTT. This translates into CASSYPQDRVHTQYF.

This clone turned up a few times. This sequence joins TRBV2 and TRBJ2-4; D gene ambiguous. The CDR3 is 15 amino acids. Trimming removed 2 bases at V and 0 bases at J, with 8 bases between. From germline, CDR1 is SNHLY and CDR2 FYNNEI. Here the CDR3 reads CASSEKGPAKNIQYF. In DNA, the CDR3 is TGTGCCAGCAGTGAAAAGGGTCCAGCCAAAAACATTCAGTACTTC. Together with reference TRBV2 and TRBJ2-4, the CDR3 gives the full variable domain: EPEVTQTPSHQVTQMGQEVILRCVPISNHLYFYWYRQILGQKVEFLVSFYNNEISEKSEIFDDQFSVERPDGSNFTLKIRSTKLEDSAMYFCASSEKGPAKNIQYFGAGTRLSVL.

The genes are TRBV10-3 and TRBJ1-2, with TRBD1 matching over 9 bases. Germline loops: CDR1 ENHRY, CDR2 SYGVKD. J gave up 8 bases and V 6 bases, and 7 bases lay outside the gene matches. The CDR3 extends over 13 amino acids. The CDR3 loop is CAISGDRARGYTF. For the CDR3, the DNA is TGTGCCATCAGCGGGGACAGGGCGAGGGGCTACACCTTC.

This chain links TRBV30 with TRBJ2-1, with 12 bases lining up with TRBD2. The ends lost 1 base at V and 10 bases at J; junction bases unmatched: 2. CDR3 length: 13 residues. CDR1 and CDR2 (germline): GTSNPN, SVGIG (reference sequence). The CDR3 region is CAWSGLAGAEQFF. As DNA, the CDR3 is TGTGCCTGGAGTGGACTAGCGGGGGCCGAGCAGTTCTTC.

V gene TRBV6-1 combines with J gene TRBJ2-7, with 8 bases aligning to TRBD2. V lost 4 bases, J lost 0 bases, and 5 bases stayed unmatched. The germline CDR1 and CDR2 sequences are MNHNS and SASEGT. CDR3 size: 15 residues. The CDR3 is CASSVEAGDSYEQYF. CDR3 sequence (DNA): TGTGCCAGCAGTGTGGAAGCGGGAGACTCCTACGAGCAGTACTTC.

CDR3 bases: TGCGCCAGCAGCTTGGGCCCCCGGACAGGGTCCTACGAGCAGTACTTC. It translates to CASSLGPRTGSYEQYF. This rearrangement joins TRBV5-1 to TRBJ2-7; the match to TRBD1 covers 8 bases. Trimming removed 0 bases from V and 1 base from J; junction bases left unmatched: 6. Germline V lookup: CDR1 SGHRS, CDR2 YFSETQ. This CDR3 contains 16 residues.

In nucleotides, the CDR3 is TGTGCCAGCAGACTGCCTGGCGAAGGGAAGGAGCAGTACTTC. Amino acids: CASRLPGEGKEQYF. V and J are TRBV28 and TRBJ2-7, with D uncertain. The CDR3 sequence is 14 residues long. The V end was cut by 6 bases, the J end by 7 bases, with 19 bases between. Germline loops: CDR1 MDHEN, CDR2 SYDVKM.

This clone has just a few counts. V gene TRBV5-1 combines with J gene TRBJ2-1; 7 bases align to TRBD2. The CDR3 contains 15 residues. Germline CDR1 reads SGHRS; CDR2 reads YFSETQ. The trim removed 6 bases at V and 7 bases at J, leaving 13 bases unmatched. CDR3 protein: CASTHDAGVVNEQFF. In DNA, the CDR3 is TGCGCCAGCACCCACGACGCGGGAGTGGTAAATGAGCAGTTCTTC.

A single count supports this clone. The chain is built from TRBV6-1 and TRBJ1-2, with D maybe TRBD1 (6 bases). CDR1 and CDR2 from the germline V gene are MNHNS and SASEGT. CDR3 size: 15 residues. V lost 6 bases to trimming and J lost 1 base, with 15 bases between them. The CDR3: CASRPLDRINYGYTF. The CDR3, as DNA: TGTGCCAGCAGGCCGCTGGACAGAATTAACTATGGCTACACCTTC.

The chain employs TRBV5-4 and TRBJ1-3; 9 positions match TRBD1. The CDR3 runs to 15 residues. The germline CDR1 and CDR2 sequences are SGHNT and YYREEE (reference sequence). The V gene end was trimmed by 1 base and the J gene end by 4 bases; junction bases not matched to a gene: 3. The CDR3 DNA reads as TGTGCCAGCAGCTTGACAGGGGGCGCCGGAAACACCATATATTTT. Residues: CASSLTGGAGNTIYF.

This chain uses TRBV10-2 with TRBJ2-7; TRBD1 matches at 8 bases. The CDR3 has 17 amino acids. CDR1 WSHSY and CDR2 SAAADI come from the germline V gene. V was pared by 4 bases and J by 2 bases, with 13 bases of the junction left unmatched. CDR3 sequence reads: CASSGRGIRDRTYEQYF. CDR3 DNA: TGCGCCAGCAGTGGAAGAGGCATCCGGGACAGGACCTACGAGCAGTACTTC.

The rearrangement joins TRBV27 to TRBJ1-3; weak D call: TRBD1 (5 bases). The V gene's germline CDR1 is MNHEY and CDR2 SMNVEV (reference sequence). V was trimmed by 2 bases and J by 3 bases, leaving 14 bases between them. The CDR3 spans 16 residues. The CDR3 bases are TGTGCCAGCAGTTTAGACAGCCAATCCCTTGGAAACACCATATATTTT. Protein sequence: CASSLDSQSLGNTIYF.

This sequence joins TRBV29-1 and TRBJ1-1; 7 bases fit TRBD1. Germline trimming cut 5 bases from V and 0 bases from J; bases unmatched to any gene: 3. CDR1 SQVTM and CDR2 ANQGSEA come from the germline V gene. The CDR3 has 13 residues. The CDR3 loop is CSVTGQMNTEAFF. The DNA of the CDR3 is TGCAGCGTTACGGGACAGATGAACACTGAAGCTTTCTTT. Looking up the rest from reference TRBV29-1 and TRBJ1-1 gives the full variable domain: SAVISQKPSRDICQRGTSLTIQCQVDSQVTMMFWYRQQPGQSLTLIATANQGSEATYESGFVIDKFPISRPNLTFSTLTVSNMSPEDSSIYLCSVTGQMNTEAFFGQGTRLTVV.

CDR3 DNA: TGTGCCAGCAGCCAAGGGACTAGCGGGTCCTATGAGCAGTTCTTC. Translating it yields CASSQGTSGSYEQFF. The chain uses TRBV4-2 and TRBJ2-1, with 11 bases identical to TRBD2. With V trimmed by 1 base and J by 8 bases, 4 bases remained unmatched. In germline, CDR1 is LGHNA, CDR2 YNFKEQ. This CDR3 contains 15 residues.

This clone has only one observation. The chain is built from TRBV11-2 and TRBJ2-1; 10 nucleotides agree with TRBD2. This CDR3 has 15 residues. Germline V gives CDR1 SGHAT, CDR2 FQNNGV. V trimming: 2 bases; J trimming: 6 bases; junction bases outside the gene matches: 4. The CDR3, as DNA: TGTGCCAGCAGCTTATTGGCTAGCGGGGGCAATGAGCAGTTCTTC. Protein sequence: CASSLLASGGNEQFF.

This clone was recorded once. The chain couples TRBV28 to TRBJ2-4; D not resolved. The CDR3 consists of 17 residues. Trimming stripped 3 bases from V and 0 bases from J, with 15 bases between. Germline CDR1 reads MDHEN; CDR2 reads SYDVKM. The CDR3 protein is CASSFLGSTLAKNIQYF. DNA of the CDR3: TGTGCCAGCAGTTTTCTGGGTTCGACCCTAGCCAAAAACATTCAGTACTTC.

This chain connects TRBV21-1 to TRBJ2-7. TRBV21-1 is a known pseudogene. The CDR3 has 14 residues. For the CDR3, the DNA is TGTGCCAGCAGCAACCCAGCATTTCATCAAAAGCAGTACTTC. It translates to CASSNPAFHQKQYF.

The chain has TRBV28 and TRBJ1-4, with no clear D. The CDR3 loop spans 13 amino acids. Per germline, CDR1 MDHEN and CDR2 SYDVKM. The ends were cut back, 3 bases at V and 8 bases at J, with 10 bases in the middle. CDR3 nucleotide sequence: TGTGCCAGCAGTTTGGCGGGGAACGAAAAACTGTTTTTT. This gives the protein CASSLAGNEKLFF. The full variable domain, in which reference TRBV28 and TRBJ1-4 provide the parts outside the CDR3, is DVKVTQSSRYLVKRTGEKVFLECVQDMDHENMFWYRQDPGLGLRLIYFSYDVKMKEKGDIPEGYSVSREKKERFSLILESASTNQTSMYLCASSLAGNEKLFFGSGTQLSVL.

This rearrangement joins TRBV19 to TRBJ2-5, with 9 nucleotides matching TRBD1. Germline assignment: CDR1 LNHDA and CDR2 SQIVND (reference sequence). V lost 3 bases to trimming and J lost 5 bases; unmatched junction nucleotides: 1. This CDR3 spans 13 amino acids. The DNA of the CDR3 is TGTGCCAGTAGTATGGGACAGGGTGAGACCCAGTACTTC. It yields the protein CASSMGQGETQYF.